The clone carrying this T cell receptor beta chain was recorded many times. This entry is derived from a study of blood T cell repertoires in COVID-19. This CDR3 has 15 amino acids. Germline assignment: CDR1 LGHNA and CDR2 YNFKEQ. Trimming cost V 0 bases and J 4 bases, with 12 bases left between them. Participants were aged about 18 to 100 years from approximately 24 US areas. Cohort allocation depended upon clinical history that participants reported. For recovered donors of Cohort 3, there were two negative PCRs, clearance, or symptom resolution. The method was immunoSEQ multiplex PCR; TCRdb's version includes in-frame clones alone and lacks a portion of them. The sample gives hundreds of thousands of clones, approximately 84% of which show up once; roughly 16% is in the top ten.

The specimen was PBMCs or T cells enriched from blood (not recorded which). The sequence was collected from a young man who had recovered from COVID-19. The chain links TRBV4-2 to TRBJ1-1; D remains unclear. The CDR3 DNA follows: TGTGCCAGCAGCCAAGATGAGGGAGGGCCCACTGAAGCTTTCTTT. Its protein product is CASSQDEGGPTEAFF.